Listed below are T cell receptor beta chains from one sample, sequenced in a study of T cell changes during pregnancy in multiple sclerosis. The data were produced by immunoSEQ multiplex PCR, yet TCRdb's version contains in-frame clones alone and is incomplete. The sample consists of about 80,000 clones, about 90% of them appearing once. Here the sequenced sample was peripheral blood, taken before pregnancy. These receptors originate from a female donor with multiple sclerosis, enrolled in a pregnancy study. CDR3s include the opening cysteine and the closing phenylalanine or tryptophan. The D gene is left open where the match is weak. Size is omitted from some rows. Given values are once, few, many or a class for expanded clones.

v_call	d_call	j_call	clone_size	cdr3_nt	cdr3_aa
TRBV2	-	TRBJ2-2	-	TGTGCCAGCAGTGGAGGACAGACACTCGGGGAGCTGTTTTTT	CASSGGQTLGELFF
TRBV13	-	TRBJ1-1	-	TGTGCCAGCAGCAACAGGGCGGTGAGGAAAACTGAAGCTTTCTTT	CASSNRAVRKTEAFF
TRBV5-4	-	TRBJ1-2	-	TGTGCCAGCAGCTTGGATGGCAATAAGGGCTACACCTTC	CASSLDGNKGYTF
TRBV18	-	TRBJ1-3	-	TGTGCCAGCTCACAGGGAGGGACCGGAAACACCATATATTTT	CASSQGGTGNTIYF
TRBV11-2	-	TRBJ1-5	once	TGTGCCAGCAGCTTAGTCCCAGGTAGCAATCAGCCCCAGCATTTT	CASSLVPGSNQPQHF
TRBV6-5	-	TRBJ2-7	-	TGTGCCAGCAGTTACTCCGGGGGCGAGCAGTACTTC	CASSYSGGEQYF
TRBV19	-	TRBJ2-4	-	TGTGCCAGTAGTACCCGCGGGGGCGGCAGACTAGCCAAAAACATTCAGTACTTC	CASSTRGGGRLAKNIQYF
TRBV6-5	TRBD2	TRBJ2-1	-	TGTGCCAGCAGTCAGACTAGCGGGCCCTACAATGAGCAGTTCTTC	CASSQTSGPYNEQFF
TRBV6-1	TRBD1	TRBJ1-2	-	TGTGCCAGCAGTGGTGGACAGGATTTCTATGGCTACACCTTC	CASSGGQDFYGYTF
TRBV6-1	-	TRBJ1-5	-	TGTGCCACACTGACTGGACAGCACAATCAGCCCCAGCATTTT	CATLTGQHNQPQHF
TRBV4-2	-	TRBJ1-2	few	TGTGCCAGCAGCCAAACAGCAGGGGTAGGTGGCTACACCTTC	CASSQTAGVGGYTF
TRBV2	-	TRBJ2-7	-	TGTGCCAGCCTTGGGGTATCGACAGCCTACGAGCAGTACTTC	CASLGVSTAYEQYF
TRBV5-4	-	TRBJ2-2	-	TGTGCCAGCAGCTTAGCAACGTCGGCCGGGGAGCTGTTTTTT	CASSLATSAGELFF
TRBV27	-	TRBJ1-1	-	TGTGCCACAAAGACAGGATGGTCCACTGAAGCTTTCTTT	CATKTGWSTEAFF
TRBV15	-	TRBJ2-1	-	TGTGCCACCAGCAGAGAGCGGAGACTAGTCCCTAGCAATGAGCAGTTCTTC	CATSRERRLVPSNEQFF
TRBV27	TRBD2	TRBJ2-5	-	TGTGCCAGCAGTTTGAGATGGGCGGGGGGAGAGACCCAGTACTTC	CASSLRWAGGETQYF
TRBV2	TRBD2	TRBJ2-1	-	TGTGCCAGCAGTGAAGAGGCTAGCGGGGAGGATGAGCAGTTCTTC	CASSEEASGEDEQFF
TRBV13	-	TRBJ1-6	-	TGTGCCAGCAGCTTGCAGAATAATTCACCCCTCCACTTT	CASSLQNNSPLHF
TRBV30	TRBD2	TRBJ2-1	-	TGTGCCTGGAGTGTCGGAGCGGGGGGGCCTGGGTACAATGAGCAGTTCTTC	CAWSVGAGGPGYNEQFF
TRBV11-2	-	TRBJ2-2	-	TGTGCCAGCAGCTTAGACAGGCTAACCGGGGAGCTGTTTTTT	CASSLDRLTGELFF
TRBV6-1	TRBD1	TRBJ1-1	once	TGTGCCAGCAGTCTGACAGGGGTGGCCACTGAAGCTTTCTTT	CASSLTGVATEAFF
TRBV6-5	-	TRBJ2-2	-	TGTGCCAGCAAACCTACAGGGAACACCGGGGAGCTGTTTTTT	CASKPTGNTGELFF
TRBV5-1	-	TRBJ2-2	-	TGCGCCAGCAGCGGGTACAGGGATTTCGGCACCGGGGAGCTGTTTTTT	CASSGYRDFGTGELFF
TRBV19	-	TRBJ2-3	-	TGTGCCAGTAGTTTTGGCGGATACTCCCATACGCAGTATTTT	CASSFGGYSHTQYF
TRBV7-8	-	TRBJ1-2	-	TGTGCCAGCAGCTTAGGTTCAGTCCTTAACTATGGCTACACCTTC	CASSLGSVLNYGYTF
TRBV6-4	TRBD1	TRBJ2-1	-	TGTGCCAGCAGTCAATCGACAGGGGTCCATGAGCAGTTCTTC	CASSQSTGVHEQFF